This note documents a single T cell receptor beta chain sequence. It lacks a known antigen. Nothing much larger sits one base from this clone, and base qualities are not available. This record belongs to a study of CD4+ T cells in melanoma (dated 2022 in TCRdb). Regarding the study in general: Neoantigen-specific CD4+ T cells in human melanoma were what the study investigated. Overall study outcomes, separate from this receptor: Diverse differentiation states were reported to be shown by neoantigen-specific CD4+ T cells in melanoma. The report described a correlation between neoantigen-specific CD4+ T cells and the function of CD8+ T cells, macrophages and B cells.

The donors were melanoma patients. Library preparation used the immunoSEQ multiplex PCR assay. TCRdb retrieved this table from immuneACCESS and kept in-frame rearrangements only. Not all clones are present; in checked studies, unresolved V genes account for under half, and no reason is known for the remainder. The sample yields around 100,000 clones; about 90% were counted once. The top ten hold roughly 3.1% of the sample. CDR1 MNHEY and CDR2 SMNVEV are derived from the germline V gene (reference sequence). V is shortened by 4 bases, J by 7 bases, and the region joining them spans 23 bases. The CDR3, cysteine through phenylalanine, is 16 amino acids long. Only the CDR3 region is kept as DNA, spanning 48 bases read in frame from base 1.

The material sequenced was peripheral blood. The source of this sequence is a human donor with melanoma. The sequence links TRBV27 to TRBJ2-7, and the D gene may be TRBD2, 6 bases matching. DNA sequence: TGTGCCAGCAGTTCCTACTTCCGAAAGCCGGCGGGGGAGCAGTACTTC. Its protein product is CASSSYFRKPAGEQYF.